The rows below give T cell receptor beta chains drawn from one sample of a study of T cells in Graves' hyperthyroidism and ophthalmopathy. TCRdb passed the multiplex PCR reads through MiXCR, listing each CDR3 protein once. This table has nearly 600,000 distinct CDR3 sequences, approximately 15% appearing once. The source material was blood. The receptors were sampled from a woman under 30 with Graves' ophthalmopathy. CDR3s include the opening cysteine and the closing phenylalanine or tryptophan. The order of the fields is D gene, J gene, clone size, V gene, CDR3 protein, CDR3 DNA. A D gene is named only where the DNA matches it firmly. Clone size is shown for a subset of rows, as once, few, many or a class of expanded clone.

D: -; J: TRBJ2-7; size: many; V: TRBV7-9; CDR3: CASSSHTDTYEQYF; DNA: TGTGCCAGCAGCTCCCATACGGACACATACGAGCAGTACTTC
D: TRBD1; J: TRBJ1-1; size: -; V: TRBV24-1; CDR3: CATSEGTVNTEAFF; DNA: TGTGCCACCAGTGAGGGGACAGTGAACACTGAAGCTTTCTTT
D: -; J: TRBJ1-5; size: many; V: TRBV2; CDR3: CASRVSNQPQHF; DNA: TGTGCCAGCAGGGTTAGCAATCAGCCCCAGCATTTT
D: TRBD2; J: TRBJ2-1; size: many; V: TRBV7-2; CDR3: CASPGGAGGPINEQFF; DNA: TGTGCCAGCCCCGGGGGGGCGGGAGGGCCAATCAATGAGCAGTTCTTC
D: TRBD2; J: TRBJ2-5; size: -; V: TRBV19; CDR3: CASSLEGGPIGETQYF; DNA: TGTGCCAGTAGTCTGGAGGGAGGGCCGATAGGGGAGACCCAGTACTTC
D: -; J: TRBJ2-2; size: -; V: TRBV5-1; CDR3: CASSALGGLDTGELFF; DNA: TGCGCCAGCAGCGCCCTGGGGGGGCTAGACACCGGGGAGCTGTTTTTT
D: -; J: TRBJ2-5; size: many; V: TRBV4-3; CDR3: CASSQDSQGETQYF; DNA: TGCGCCAGCAGCCAAGATTCGCAGGGAGAGACCCAGTACTTC
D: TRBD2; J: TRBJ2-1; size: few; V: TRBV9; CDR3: CASSGTLGLAGHNEQFF; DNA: TGTGCCAGCAGCGGGACCCTGGGACTAGCGGGCCACAATGAGCAGTTCTTC
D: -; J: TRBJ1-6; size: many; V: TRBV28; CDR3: CASLPVARSYNSPLHF; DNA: TGTGCCAGCCTCCCCGTAGCTAGGTCCTATAATTCACCCCTCCACTTT
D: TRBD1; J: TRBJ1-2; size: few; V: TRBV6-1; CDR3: CASSHRDRSLGDGYTF; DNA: TGTGCCAGCAGTCACCGGGACAGGTCCTTGGGGGATGGCTACACCTTC
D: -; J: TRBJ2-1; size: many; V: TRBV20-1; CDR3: CSATGAVEQFF; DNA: TGCAGTGCTACAGGGGCAGTTGAGCAGTTCTTC
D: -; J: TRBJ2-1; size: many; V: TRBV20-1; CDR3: CSASNPGTTKNNEQFF; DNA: TGCAGTGCTAGTAATCCCGGGACAACCAAAAACAATGAGCAGTTCTTC
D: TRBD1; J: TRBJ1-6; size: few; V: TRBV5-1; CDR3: CASSLDRGDYNSPLHF; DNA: TGCGCCAGCAGCTTGGACAGGGGTGACTATAATTCACCCCTCCACTTT
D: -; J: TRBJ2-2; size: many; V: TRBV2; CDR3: CASEGWNTGELFF; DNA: TGTGCCAGCGAGGGGTGGAACACCGGGGAGCTGTTTTTT
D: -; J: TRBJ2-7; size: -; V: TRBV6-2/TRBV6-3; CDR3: CASQGGNSYEQYF; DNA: TGTGCCTCGCAGGGTGGAAACTCCTACGAGCAGTACTTC
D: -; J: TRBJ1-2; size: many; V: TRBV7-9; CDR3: CASSFDPLSQMHDFDGYTF; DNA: TGTGCCAGCAGCTTCGACCCCTTATCACAGATGCACGATTTCGATGGCTACACCTTC
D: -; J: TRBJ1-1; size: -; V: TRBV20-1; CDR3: CSARVDRNTEAFF; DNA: TGCAGTGCTAGAGTAGATCGTAACACTGAAGCTTTCTTT
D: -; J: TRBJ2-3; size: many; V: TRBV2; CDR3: CASSEFDSSSTDTQYF; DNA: TGTGCCAGCAGTGAATTCGACAGCTCTAGCACAGATACGCAGTATTTT
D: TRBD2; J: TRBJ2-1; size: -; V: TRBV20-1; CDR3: CSAQGLAGVGREQFF; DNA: TGCAGTGCTCAGGGACTAGCGGGAGTCGGCCGTGAGCAGTTCTTC
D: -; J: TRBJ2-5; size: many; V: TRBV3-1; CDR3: CAVGGIQETQYF; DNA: TGTGCCGTGGGAGGCATCCAAGAGACCCAGTACTTC
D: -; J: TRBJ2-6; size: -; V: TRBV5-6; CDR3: CASTLTTRGYGANVLTF; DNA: TGTGCCAGCACCCTCACCACACGGGGGTATGGGGCCAACGTCCTGACTTTC
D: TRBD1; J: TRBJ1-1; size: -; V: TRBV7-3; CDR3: CASSFRTGINTEAFF; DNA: TGTGCCAGCAGCTTCCGGACAGGGATCAACACTGAAGCTTTCTTT
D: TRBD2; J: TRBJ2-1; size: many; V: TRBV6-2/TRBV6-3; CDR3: CASSFSGSGSANEQFF; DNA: TGTGCCAGCAGTTTTAGCGGGAGCGGTTCCGCCAATGAGCAGTTCTTC
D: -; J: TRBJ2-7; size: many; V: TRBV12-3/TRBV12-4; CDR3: CASTSWGSVYEQYF; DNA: TGTGCCAGCACCTCCTGGGGCAGCGTCTACGAGCAGTACTTC
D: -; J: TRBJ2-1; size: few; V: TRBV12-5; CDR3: CASGLGVILGNEQFF; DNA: TGTGCTAGTGGGTTAGGGGTAATTCTGGGCAATGAGCAGTTCTTC
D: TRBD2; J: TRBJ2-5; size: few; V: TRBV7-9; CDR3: CASSQGKLAESWETQYF; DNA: TGCGCCAGCAGCCAAGGAAAGCTAGCGGAGAGCTGGGAGACCCAGTACTTC
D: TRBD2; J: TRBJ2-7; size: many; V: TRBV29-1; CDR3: CSVASAGGGAREQYF; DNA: TGCAGCGTCGCGAGTGCGGGGGGCGGAGCGCGGGAGCAGTACTTC
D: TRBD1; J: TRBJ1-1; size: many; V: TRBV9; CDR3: CASSVDRDVADRATIEAFF; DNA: TGTGCCAGCAGCGTAGACCGCGATGTGGCTGACAGGGCCACAATTGAAGCTTTCTTT
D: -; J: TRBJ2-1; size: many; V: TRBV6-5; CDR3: CASSYGETANEQFF; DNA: TGTGCCAGCAGTTACGGAGAAACAGCCAATGAGCAGTTCTTC
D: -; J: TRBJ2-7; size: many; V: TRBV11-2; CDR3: CASSSGPSSYEQYF; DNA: TGTGCCAGCAGCTCGGGCCCAAGCTCCTACGAGCAGTACTTC
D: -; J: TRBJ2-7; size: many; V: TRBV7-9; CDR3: CASSLDWTAPDEQYF; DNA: TGTGCCAGCAGCTTAGACTGGACTGCGCCGGACGAGCAGTACTTC
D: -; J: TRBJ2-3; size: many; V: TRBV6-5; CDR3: CASSSTRLVADTQYF; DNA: TGTGCCAGCAGTTCTACTAGACTAGTCGCAGATACGCAGTATTTT
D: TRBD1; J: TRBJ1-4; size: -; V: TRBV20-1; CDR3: CSARDQGQGNEKLFF; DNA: TGCAGTGCTAGAGATCAAGGACAGGGGAATGAAAAACTGTTTTTT
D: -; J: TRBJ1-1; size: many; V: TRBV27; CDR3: CASSDSVNTEAFF; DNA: TGTGCCAGCTCGGACAGCGTGAACACTGAAGCTTTCTTT
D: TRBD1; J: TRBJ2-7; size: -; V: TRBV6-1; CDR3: CASSGTGLRVYEQYF; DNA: TGTGCCAGCAGTGGGACAGGACTCCGGGTATACGAGCAGTACTTC
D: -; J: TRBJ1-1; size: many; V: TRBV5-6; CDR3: CASSQTQMNTEAFF; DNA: TGTGCCAGCAGCCAAACACAGATGAACACTGAAGCTTTCTTT
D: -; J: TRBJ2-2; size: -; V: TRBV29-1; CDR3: CSVGHPGELFF; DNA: TGCAGCGTCGGCCATCCCGGGGAGCTGTTTTTT
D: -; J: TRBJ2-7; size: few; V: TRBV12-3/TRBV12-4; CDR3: CASSLEDSFTYEQYF; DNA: TGTGCCAGCAGCCTCGAAGACAGTTTTACCTACGAGCAGTACTTC
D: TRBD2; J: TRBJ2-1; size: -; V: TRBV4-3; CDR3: CASSILAVIHNEQFF; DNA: TGCGCCAGCAGCATTCTAGCGGTCATTCACAATGAGCAGTTCTTC
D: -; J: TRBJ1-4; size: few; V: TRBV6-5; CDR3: CASSYSTGLNEKLFF; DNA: TGTGCCAGCAGTTACTCCACAGGGCTCAATGAAAAACTGTTTTTT
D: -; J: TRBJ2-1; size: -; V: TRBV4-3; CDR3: CASSLRRDIGNEQFF; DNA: TGCGCCAGCAGCCTTCGCCGGGATATTGGCAATGAGCAGTTCTTC
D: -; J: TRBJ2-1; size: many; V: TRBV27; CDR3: CASSPTWLLVSYNEQFF; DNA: TGTGCCAGCAGTCCAACCTGGCTTCTCGTCTCCTACAATGAGCAGTTCTTC